The 22 T cell receptor beta chains given below trace back to one sample, sequenced in a study of beta chain features in type 1 diabetes. Reverse transcription of all isolated RNA meant that expressed TCRB transcripts were sequenced. Here immunoSEQ multiplex PCR was the method, and the copy in TCRdb shows in-frame clones only, minus some. The sample records roughly 400,000 clones, approximately 15% being singletons. The sample comprised naive CD4+ T cells from blood. The receptors shown here come from a woman aged 18-30 years in good health.

In this sample, this clone turned up a few times. Here the CDR3 reads CASSPGQGGVNTEAFF. The CDR3 DNA reads as TGCGCCAGCAGTCCTGGACAGGGTGGGGTGAACACTGAAGCTTTCTTT. V usage is TRBV23-1 and J usage is TRBJ1-1; 8 nucleotides line up with TRBD1. TRBV23-1 is treated as an ORF (open reading frame) with a function not yet certain. Trimming took 4 bases from V and 0 from J; bases not matched to a gene: 7. This CDR3 is built from 16 residues.

The V gene is TRBV13, the J gene TRBJ1-2; D is uncertain. CDR3 length: 17 amino acids. The V end lost 5 bases, the J end lost 1 base, and 20 bases lay between the germline ends. Looked up from germline, CDR1 is PRHDT and CDR2 is FYEKMQ (reference sequence). CDR3 sequence (DNA): TGTGCCAGCAGCCCCCGCCGGTCCCCACGCCTTAACTATGGCTACACCTTC. It yields the protein CASSPRRSPRLNYGYTF. Filled out from reference TRBV13 and TRBJ1-2, the complete variable domain reads AAGVIQSPRHLIKEKRETATLKCYPIPRHDTVYWYQQGPGQDPQFLISFYEKMQSDKGSIPDRFSAQQFSDYHSELNMSSLELGDSALYFCASSPRRSPRLNYGYTFGSGTRLTVV.

The gene calls are TRBV13 and TRBJ2-5; 10 nucleotides match TRBD1. The V and J ends lost 3 bases and 3 bases, in that order; junction bases with no gene match: 4. The CDR3 extends over 15 amino acids. CDR1 and CDR2 from the germline V gene are PRHDT and FYEKMQ (reference sequence). Written as DNA, the CDR3 is TGTGCCAGCAGCTTTCCGGGACAGGGGAAAGAGACCCAGTACTTC. This codes for CASSFPGQGKETQYF. The full variable domain, its missing parts supplied by reference TRBV13 and TRBJ2-5, is AAGVIQSPRHLIKEKRETATLKCYPIPRHDTVYWYQQGPGQDPQFLISFYEKMQSDKGSIPDRFSAQQFSDYHSELNMSSLELGDSALYFCASSFPGQGKETQYFGPGTRLLVL.

This rearrangement joins TRBV30 to TRBJ1-4, with TRBD1 as a possible D gene (5 bases). The CDR3 has 15 residues. The V gene lost 3 bases and the J gene lost 7 bases, with 18 bases spanning the gap. CDR1 is GTSNPN, CDR2 SVGIG, per germline (reference sequence). The CDR3 reads CAWRDRQFRVEKLFF. The CDR3 DNA follows: TGTGCCTGGAGGGACCGACAGTTTCGGGTTGAAAAACTGTTTTTT. The entire variable domain, with the rest obtained from reference TRBV30 and TRBJ1-4, is as follows: SQTIHQWPATLVQPVGSPLSLECTVEGTSNPNLYWYRQAAGRGLQLLFYSVGIGQISSEVPQNLSASRPQDRQFILSSKKLLLSDSGFYLCAWRDRQFRVEKLFFGSGTQLSVL.

This clone has a handful of counts. V and J are TRBV10-3 and TRBJ1-5, with 9 bases identical to TRBD1. V shed 3 bases and J 5 bases; nucleotides not matched to a gene: 2. The CDR3 has 14 residues. Germline CDR1 and CDR2: ENHRY and SYGVKD. CDR3 in amino acids: CAISDRQGDQPQHF. CDR3 in DNA: TGTGCCATCAGTGATAGACAGGGGGATCAGCCCCAGCATTTT.

The V gene is TRBV25-1, the J gene TRBJ1-2, with D maybe TRBD1 (6 bases). CDR3 size: 12 residues. Germline V gives CDR1 MGHDK, CDR2 SYGVNS. V was clipped by 4 bases and J by 8 bases, with 11 bases between them. The CDR3 is CASSGNREGYTF. The CDR3 nucleotides are TGTGCCAGCAGTGGAAACAGGGAGGGCTACACCTTC.

The chain links TRBV2 to TRBJ2-3; 9 bases align to TRBD1. From germline, CDR1 is SNHLY and CDR2 FYNNEI. Unmatched junction bases numbered 10, after V lost 11 bases and J lost 1 base. The CDR3 loop spans 15 amino acids. CDR3 in DNA: TGTGCCGGTTCCTTACAGGGGGCTGGCACAGATACGCAGTATTTT. Protein product: CAGSLQGAGTDTQYF.

This clone has just a few counts. The rearrangement joins TRBV9 to TRBJ2-1; 9 nucleotides line up with TRBD2. The CDR3 runs to 16 residues. Germline values: CDR1 SGDLS, CDR2 YYNGEE. The trim removed 4 bases at V and 10 bases at J, leaving 15 bases unmatched. The CDR3 sequence is CASSPWGASGMGEQFF. The CDR3 DNA is TGTGCCAGCAGCCCATGGGGGGCTAGCGGGATGGGGGAGCAGTTCTTC.

V is TRBV11-2 and J is TRBJ2-6; D is ambiguous. The CDR3 is made up of 15 amino acids. From germline, CDR1 is SGHAT and CDR2 FQNNGV. Deletions cut 5 bases from V and 2 bases from J, with 10 bases between. CDR3 region: CASSPYQAGANVLTF. The CDR3 coding sequence is TGTGCCAGCAGCCCTTACCAGGCTGGGGCCAACGTCCTGACTTTC. Together with reference TRBV11-2 and TRBJ2-6, the CDR3 gives the full variable domain: EAGVAQSPRYKIIEKRQSVAFWCNPISGHATLYWYQQILGQGPKLLIQFQNNGVVDDSQLPKDRFSAERLKGVDSTLKIQPAKLEDSAVYLCASSPYQAGANVLTFGAGSRLTVL.

The chain joins TRBV7-3 to TRBJ2-3; TRBD2 agrees at 9 bases. Trimming at V came to 4 bases and at J to 5 bases, leaving 13 bases not matched to a gene. Germline CDR1 SGHTA, CDR2 FQGTGA. The CDR3 runs 17 residues. The CDR3 bases are TGTGCCAGCAGCTCCCCATTTGGGGGTAGCGGGAGAGATACGCAGTATTTT. Translated: CASSSPFGGSGRDTQYF.

This clone showed up just a few times. This chain joins TRBV29-1 and TRBJ2-4; 7 nucleotides match TRBD1. After removal of 5 bases from V and 0 bases from J, the junction contained 4 bases not matched to a gene. This CDR3 has 14 amino acids. The germline V gene has CDR1 SQVTM and CDR2 ANQGSEA. CDR3 residues: CSVTGVGAKNIQYF. In DNA form, the CDR3 reads TGCAGCGTTACAGGGGTGGGAGCCAAAAACATTCAGTACTTC.

This clone was seen a few times. This chain connects TRBV7-9 to TRBJ1-1, with D perhaps matching TRBD1 (5 bases). The CDR3 is 13 residues long. The germline V gene encodes CDR1 SEHNR and CDR2 FQNEAQ (reference sequence). The ends were cut back, 4 bases at V and 0 bases at J, with 6 bases in the middle. The CDR3 here is CASSSTVNTEAFF. CDR3 in DNA: TGTGCCAGCAGCTCGACAGTGAACACTGAAGCTTTCTTT.

The J gene is TRBJ1-1, the V gene TRBV12-5; a possible D gene is TRBD1 (5 bases). With 3 bases removed from V and 3 bases from J, the gap between germline ends came to 11 bases. Germline lookup yields CDR1 LGHNT and CDR2 FRNRAP. CDR3 length: 14 amino acids. The CDR3 bases are TGTGCTAGTGGTTTCCAGGGTGGGTACACTGAAGCTTTCTTT. Its translation is CASGFQGGYTEAFF.

This clone came up a few times. The chain recombines TRBV15 with TRBJ2-4; TRBD2 agrees at 14 bases. This CDR3 spans 17 amino acids. The junction had 7 bases not matched to a gene; V was cut back by 1 base and J by 8 bases. Germline CDR1 is LNHNV and CDR2 is YYDKDF (reference sequence). CDR3 loop: CATSRALGLAGVDIQYF. For the CDR3, the DNA is TGTGCCACCAGCAGAGCCCTGGGACTAGCGGGAGTAGACATTCAGTACTTC.

V gene TRBV29-1 combines with J gene TRBJ2-3; D unresolved. Trimming pared 6 bases from V and 1 base from J, leaving 8 bases between. The CDR3 loop spans 12 amino acids. Germline loops: CDR1 SQVTM, CDR2 ANQGSEA. CDR3 protein: CSVAQGTDTQYF. The CDR3, as DNA: TGCAGCGTGGCGCAGGGCACAGATACGCAGTATTTT.

The chain has TRBV28 and TRBJ1-5; unclear D gene. V lost 6 bases and J 7 bases, leaving 10 bases between the germline ends. Germline lookup yields CDR1 MDHEN and CDR2 SYDVKM. The CDR3 has 12 amino acids. CDR3 nucleotide sequence: TGTGCCAGCAGCGTAAGACTGCAGCCCCAGCATTTT. This gives the protein CASSVRLQPQHF.

The V call is TRBV29-1, the J call TRBJ2-7, with D possibly being TRBD2 (5 bases). This CDR3 has 12 residues. CDR1 is SQVTM and CDR2 is ANQGSEA in the germline V gene. V was shortened by 2 bases and J by 5 bases, with 10 bases between the two germline ends. CDR3 amino acids: CSVEPQRDEQYF. In DNA form, the CDR3 reads TGCAGCGTTGAACCCCAGAGGGACGAGCAGTACTTC.

V is TRBV30 and J is TRBJ2-5; weak D call: TRBD2 (6 bases). Trimming removed 3 bases from V and 3 bases from J, with 11 bases in between. CDR3 length: 13 residues. The germline V gene encodes CDR1 GTSNPN and CDR2 SVGIG (reference sequence). As DNA, the CDR3 is TGTGCCTGGAGCTCGGGACTGGAAGAGACCCAGTACTTC. Encoded protein: CAWSSGLEETQYF.

This chain connects TRBV7-2 to TRBJ2-3; possibly TRBD1 for D (5 bases). With 1 base removed from V and 0 bases from J, the gap between germline ends came to 11 bases. The CDR3 has 16 residues. From germline, CDR1 is SGHTA and CDR2 FQGNSA. CDR3 DNA sequence: TGTGCCAGCAGCTTAGGGGGCGGCTACAGCACAGATACGCAGTATTTT. Translated, it gives CASSLGGGYSTDTQYF.

This clone was counted only a few times. This sequence joins TRBV28 and TRBJ2-1; 14 nucleotides match TRBD2. The germline V gene encodes CDR1 MDHEN and CDR2 SYDVKM. Trimming cost V 4 bases and J 15 bases; bases outside gene matches: 5. The CDR3 loop spans 13 amino acids. CDR3 nucleotides: TGTGCCAGCAGTTCGGGACTAGCGGGAGCCGGGTTCTTC. Its translation is CASSSGLAGAGFF. Complete variable domain (other parts from reference TRBV28 and TRBJ2-1): DVKVTQSSRYLVKRTGEKVFLECVQDMDHENMFWYRQDPGLGLRLIYFSYDVKMKEKGDIPEGYSVSREKKERFSLILESASTNQTSMYLCASSSGLAGAGFFGPGTRLTVL.

The chain links TRBV7-2 to TRBJ2-7; 7 bases match TRBD1. The V segment lost 7 bases and the J segment 6 bases; nucleotides outside the gene matches: 15. Germline lookup yields CDR1 SGHTA and CDR2 FQGNSA. This CDR3 is built from 15 residues. CDR3 residues: CASKKGASARGEQYF. As DNA, the CDR3 is TGTGCCAGCAAAAAGGGGGCGAGCGCCCGCGGCGAGCAGTACTTC.

This chain connects TRBV28 to TRBJ2-7; TRBD2 is a possible D gene (5 bases). The germline V gene encodes CDR1 MDHEN and CDR2 SYDVKM. The CDR3 has 14 amino acids. The ends were cut back, 3 bases at V and 0 bases at J, with 9 bases in the middle. The CDR3 coding sequence is TGTGCCAGCAGTTTGTGGAGGAGCTCCTACGAGCAGTACTTC. Residues: CASSLWRSSYEQYF.